The present entry profiles one TCR beta chain with its context. This entry belongs to a study of T cell responses to AZD1222 COVID-19 vaccine. The CDR3 totals 15 residues. Per germline, CDR1 ENHRY and CDR2 SYGVKD. V trimming: 6 bases; J trimming: 4 bases; junction bases outside the gene matches: 8. This table comes from immunoSEQ multiplex PCR, and its TCRdb copy is limited to in-frame clones, with some not included. The data hold about 170,000 clones, with roughly 89% observed a single time. V is TRBV10-3 and J is TRBJ2-2, with TRBD1 matching over 7 bases. This clonotype was obtained from an adult who received the AZD1222 COVID-19 vaccine. Sequenced here: peripheral blood, sampled 28 days after the second AZD1222 dose. CDR3 sequence reads: CAISRDSLITGELFF. The CDR3 DNA reads TGTGCCATCAGCCGGGACAGCTTGATCACCGGGGAGCTGTTTTTT.